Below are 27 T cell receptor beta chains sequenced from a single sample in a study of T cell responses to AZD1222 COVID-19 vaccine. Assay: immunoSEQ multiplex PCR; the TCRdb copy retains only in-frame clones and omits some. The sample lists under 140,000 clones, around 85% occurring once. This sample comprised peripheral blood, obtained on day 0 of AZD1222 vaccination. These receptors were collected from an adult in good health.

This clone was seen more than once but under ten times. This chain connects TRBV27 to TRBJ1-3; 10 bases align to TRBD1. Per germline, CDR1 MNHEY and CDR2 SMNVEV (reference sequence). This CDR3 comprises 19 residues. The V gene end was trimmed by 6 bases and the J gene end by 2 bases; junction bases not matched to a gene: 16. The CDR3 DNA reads TGTGCCAGCAGCGCCCGCGGGACAGGGGACTTTGGTCCTGGAAACACCATATATTTT. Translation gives CASSARGTGDFGPGNTIYF.

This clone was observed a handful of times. CDR3 loop: CASSPGRGEKLFF. DNA for the CDR3: TGTGCCAGCAGCCCGGGACGAGGGGAAAAACTGTTTTTT. The chain uses TRBV7-3 and TRBJ1-4, with TRBD1 as a possible D gene (5 bases). This CDR3 has 13 residues. V was cut by 5 bases and J by 8 bases, with 12 bases left in between. Germline V lookup: CDR1 SGHTA, CDR2 FQGTGA.

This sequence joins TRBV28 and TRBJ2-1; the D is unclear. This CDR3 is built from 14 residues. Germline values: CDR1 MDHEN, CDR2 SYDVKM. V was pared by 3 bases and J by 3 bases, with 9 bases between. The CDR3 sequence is CASSFGPLYNEQFF. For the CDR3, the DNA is TGTGCCAGCAGTTTCGGACCCCTCTACAATGAGCAGTTCTTC.

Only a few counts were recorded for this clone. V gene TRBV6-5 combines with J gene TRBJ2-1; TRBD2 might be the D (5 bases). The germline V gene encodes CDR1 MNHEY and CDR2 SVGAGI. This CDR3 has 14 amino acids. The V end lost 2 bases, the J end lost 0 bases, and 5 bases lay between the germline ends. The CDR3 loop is CASSYGSSYNEQFF. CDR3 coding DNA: TGTGCCAGCAGTTACGGGAGCTCCTACAATGAGCAGTTCTTC.

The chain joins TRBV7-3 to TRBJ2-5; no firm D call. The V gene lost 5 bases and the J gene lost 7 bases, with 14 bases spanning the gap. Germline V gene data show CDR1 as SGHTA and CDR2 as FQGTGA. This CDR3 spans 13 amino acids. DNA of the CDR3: TGTGCCAGCAGCCCCGGGCATCCGGGGACCCAGTACTTC. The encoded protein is CASSPGHPGTQYF.

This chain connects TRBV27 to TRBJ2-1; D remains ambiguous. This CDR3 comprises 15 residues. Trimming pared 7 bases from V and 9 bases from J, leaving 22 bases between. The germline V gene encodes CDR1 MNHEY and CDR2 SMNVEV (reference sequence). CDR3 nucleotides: TGTGCCAGCATCCATTCGGGCCTCCCCGGAATTGAGCAGTTCTTC. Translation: CASIHSGLPGIEQFF.

The CDR3 DNA reads TGTGCCAGCAGCACAGGGTCCTCTAGAGGCTACACCTTC. Protein sequence: CASSTGSSRGYTF. The chain employs TRBV6-5 and TRBJ1-2, with TRBD1 as a possible D gene (6 bases). The V gene's germline CDR1 is MNHEY and CDR2 SVGAGI. The germline V and J ends were trimmed by 6 bases and 8 bases, with 16 bases remaining between them. This CDR3 spans 13 amino acids.

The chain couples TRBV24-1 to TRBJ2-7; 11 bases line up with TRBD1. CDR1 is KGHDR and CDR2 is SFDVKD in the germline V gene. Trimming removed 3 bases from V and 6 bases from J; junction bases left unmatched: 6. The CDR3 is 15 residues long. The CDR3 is CATSDPGTGGSEQYF. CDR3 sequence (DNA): TGTGCCACCAGTGATCCCGGGACAGGGGGTTCCGAGCAGTACTTC.

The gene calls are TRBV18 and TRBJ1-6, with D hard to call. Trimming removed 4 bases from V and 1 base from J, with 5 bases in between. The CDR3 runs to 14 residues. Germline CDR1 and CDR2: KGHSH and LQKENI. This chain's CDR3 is CASSQRSYNSPLHF. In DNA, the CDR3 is TGTGCCAGCTCACAAAGGTCCTATAATTCACCCCTCCACTTT.

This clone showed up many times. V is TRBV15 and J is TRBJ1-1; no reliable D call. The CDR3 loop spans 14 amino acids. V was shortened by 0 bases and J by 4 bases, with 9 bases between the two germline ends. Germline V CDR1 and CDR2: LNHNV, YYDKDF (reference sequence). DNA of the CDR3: TGTGCCACCAGCAGAGATGGTGCAGGCACTGAAGCTTTCTTT. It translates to CATSRDGAGTEAFF. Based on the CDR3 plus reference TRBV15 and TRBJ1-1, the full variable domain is DAMVIQNPRYQVTQFGKPVTLSCSQTLNHNVMYWYQQKSSQAPKLLFHYYDKDFNNEADTPDNFQSRRPNTSFCFLDIRSPGLGDTAMYLCATSRDGAGTEAFFGQGTRLTVV.

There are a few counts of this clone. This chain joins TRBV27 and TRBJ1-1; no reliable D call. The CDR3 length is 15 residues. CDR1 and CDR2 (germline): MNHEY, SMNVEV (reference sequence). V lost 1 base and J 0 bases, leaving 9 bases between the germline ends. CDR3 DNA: TGTGCCAGCAGTTTATGGGCAGGCATGAACACTGAAGCTTTCTTT. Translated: CASSLWAGMNTEAFF.

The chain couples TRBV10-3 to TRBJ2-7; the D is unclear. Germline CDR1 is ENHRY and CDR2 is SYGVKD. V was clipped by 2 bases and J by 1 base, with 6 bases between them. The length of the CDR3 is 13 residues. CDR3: CAISETYSYEQYF. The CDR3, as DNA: TGTGCCATCAGTGAGACGTATTCCTACGAGCAGTACTTC.

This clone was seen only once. CDR3 sequence: CASSLGAGADYGYTF. DNA for the CDR3: TGCGCCAGCAGCTTGGGGGCAGGGGCTGACTATGGCTACACCTTC. V and J are TRBV5-1 and TRBJ1-2; maybe TRBD1 (6 bases). Germline V gene data show CDR1 as SGHRS and CDR2 as YFSETQ. The V end lost 0 bases, the J end lost 3 bases, and 12 bases lay between the germline ends. The CDR3 runs to 15 residues.

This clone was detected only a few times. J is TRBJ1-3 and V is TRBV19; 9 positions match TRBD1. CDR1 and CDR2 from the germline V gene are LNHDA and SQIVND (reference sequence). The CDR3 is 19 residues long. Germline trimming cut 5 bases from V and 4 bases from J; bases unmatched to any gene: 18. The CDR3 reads CASSSPGTGKGLYGNTIYF. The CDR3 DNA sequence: TGTGCCAGTAGTTCCCCCGGGACAGGGAAAGGCTTGTACGGAAACACCATATATTTT.

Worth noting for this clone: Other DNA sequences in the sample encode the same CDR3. The CDR3 DNA sequence: TGTGCCAGTTCGCGGGACAGGGGTGCTAGCAATCAGCCCCAGCATTTT. It yields the protein CASSRDRGASNQPQHF. J is TRBJ1-5 and V is TRBV19, with 10 bases that match TRBD1. There are 16 residues in the CDR3. Germline V gene sequence: CDR1 LNHDA, CDR2 SQIVND (reference sequence). J lost 0 bases, V lost 8 bases, and 7 bases had no gene match.

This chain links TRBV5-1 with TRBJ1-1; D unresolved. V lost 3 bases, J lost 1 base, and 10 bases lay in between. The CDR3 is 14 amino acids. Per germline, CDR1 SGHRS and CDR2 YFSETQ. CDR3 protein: CASSSAVTNTEAFF. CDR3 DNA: TGCGCCAGCAGCTCGGCGGTTACGAACACTGAAGCTTTCTTT.

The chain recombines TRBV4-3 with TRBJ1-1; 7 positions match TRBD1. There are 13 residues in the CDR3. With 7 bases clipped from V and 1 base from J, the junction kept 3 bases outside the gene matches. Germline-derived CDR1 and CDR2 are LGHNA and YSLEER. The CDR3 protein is CASTRDRNTEAFF. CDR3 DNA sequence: TGCGCCAGCACCAGGGACAGGAACACTGAAGCTTTCTTT.

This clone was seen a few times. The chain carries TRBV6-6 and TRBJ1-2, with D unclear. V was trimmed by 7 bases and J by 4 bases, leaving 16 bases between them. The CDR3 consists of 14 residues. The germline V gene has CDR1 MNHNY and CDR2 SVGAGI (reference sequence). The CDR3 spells CASNPSPEFYGYTF. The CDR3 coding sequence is TGTGCCAGCAACCCCTCCCCGGAATTCTATGGCTACACCTTC.

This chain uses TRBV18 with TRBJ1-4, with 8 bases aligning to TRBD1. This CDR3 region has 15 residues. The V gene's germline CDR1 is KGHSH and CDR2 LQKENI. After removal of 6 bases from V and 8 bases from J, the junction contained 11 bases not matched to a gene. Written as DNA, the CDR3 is TGTGCCAGCTCCGTTTCTCAGGGGGCCGCGGAAAAACTGTTTTTT. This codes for CASSVSQGAAEKLFF.

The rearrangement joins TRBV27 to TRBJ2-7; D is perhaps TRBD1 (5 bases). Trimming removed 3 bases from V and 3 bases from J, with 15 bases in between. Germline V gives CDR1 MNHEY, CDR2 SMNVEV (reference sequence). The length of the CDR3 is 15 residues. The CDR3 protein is CASSFSGQGRYEQYF. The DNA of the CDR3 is TGTGCCAGCAGTTTCTCTGGGCAGGGCCGCTACGAGCAGTACTTC.

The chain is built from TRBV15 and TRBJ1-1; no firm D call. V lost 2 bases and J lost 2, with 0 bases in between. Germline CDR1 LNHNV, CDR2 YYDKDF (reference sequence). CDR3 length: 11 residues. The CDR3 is CATSRNTEAFF. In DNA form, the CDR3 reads TGTGCCACCAGCAGAAACACTGAAGCTTTCTTT.

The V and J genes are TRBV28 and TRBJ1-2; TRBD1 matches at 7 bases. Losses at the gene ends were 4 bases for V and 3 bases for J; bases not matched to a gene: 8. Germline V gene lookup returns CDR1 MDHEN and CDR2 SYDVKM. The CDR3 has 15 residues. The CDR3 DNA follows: TGTGCCAGCAGTTCACCGGGTCAGGGGGACTATGGCTACACCTTC. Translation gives CASSSPGQGDYGYTF.

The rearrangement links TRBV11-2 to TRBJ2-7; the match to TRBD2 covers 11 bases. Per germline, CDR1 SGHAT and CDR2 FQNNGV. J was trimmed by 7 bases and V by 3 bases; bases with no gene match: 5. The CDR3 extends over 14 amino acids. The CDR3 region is CASSLTSGVGEQYF. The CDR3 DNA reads TGTGCCAGCAGCTTGACTAGCGGGGTGGGGGAGCAGTACTTC.

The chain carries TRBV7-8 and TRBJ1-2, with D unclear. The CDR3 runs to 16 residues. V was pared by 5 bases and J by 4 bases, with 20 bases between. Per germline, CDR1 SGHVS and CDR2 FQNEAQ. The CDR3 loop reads CASSPLISISSYGYTF. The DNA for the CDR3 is TGTGCCAGCAGCCCTCTCATCTCGATTAGTAGCTATGGCTACACCTTC.

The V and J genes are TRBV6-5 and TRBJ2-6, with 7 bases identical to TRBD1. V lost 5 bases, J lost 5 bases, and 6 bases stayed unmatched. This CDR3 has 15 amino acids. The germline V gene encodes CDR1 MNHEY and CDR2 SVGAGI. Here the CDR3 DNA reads TGTGCCAGCAGTAGAAAGACAGGGCGGGCCAACGTCCTGACTTTC. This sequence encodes CASSRKTGRANVLTF.

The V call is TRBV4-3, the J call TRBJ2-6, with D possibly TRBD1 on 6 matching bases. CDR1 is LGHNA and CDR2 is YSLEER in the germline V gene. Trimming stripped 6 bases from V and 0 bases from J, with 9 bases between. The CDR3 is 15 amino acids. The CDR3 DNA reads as TGCGCCAGCAGACAGGGACGCTCTGGGGCCAACGTCCTGACTTTC. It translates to CASRQGRSGANVLTF.

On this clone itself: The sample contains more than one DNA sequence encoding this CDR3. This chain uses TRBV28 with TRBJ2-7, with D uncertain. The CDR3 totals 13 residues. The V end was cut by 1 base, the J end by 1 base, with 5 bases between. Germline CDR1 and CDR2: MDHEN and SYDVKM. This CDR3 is CASSLYGSYEQYF. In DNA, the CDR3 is TGTGCCAGCAGTTTATACGGATCCTACGAGCAGTACTTC. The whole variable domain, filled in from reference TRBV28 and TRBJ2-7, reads DVKVTQSSRYLVKRTGEKVFLECVQDMDHENMFWYRQDPGLGLRLIYFSYDVKMKEKGDIPEGYSVSREKKERFSLILESASTNQTSMYLCASSLYGSYEQYFGPGTRLTVT.